The 26 T cell receptor beta chains below were found in one sample sequenced in a study of shared clonotypes between healthy human individuals. Only in-frame clones appear in the TCRdb table, and some are missing; sequencing was by immunoSEQ multiplex PCR. The top ten hold 11% of the sample, which has roughly 220,000 clones, 65% seen once. The sequencing input was memory CD4+ T cells sorted from blood. Subset given: CD45RA-negative fraction. The receptor source for this set is a man aged 25-40 years in good health.

This sequence joins TRBV5-6 and TRBJ2-5; 7 bases are shared with TRBD1. V shed 3 bases and J 5 bases; nucleotides not matched to a gene: 4. The CDR3 is 13 amino acids. Germline V gives CDR1 SGHDT, CDR2 YYEEEE. In nucleotides, the CDR3 is TGTGCCAGCAGCTGGACAGGAGCGGAGACCCAGTACTTC. Its translation is CASSWTGAETQYF.

V usage is TRBV10-3 and J usage is TRBJ2-2, with TRBD1 matching over 7 bases. Looked up from germline, CDR1 is ENHRY and CDR2 is SYGVKD. Trimming removed 4 bases from V and 4 bases from J; junction bases left unmatched: 12. CDR3 length: 17 residues. In nucleotides, the CDR3 is TGTGCCATCAGTGTTTTGGATACAGGGGCGGGCACCGGGGAGCTGTTTTTT. As protein: CAISVLDTGAGTGELFF.

This clone was counted a few times. This chain uses TRBV10-3 with TRBJ1-1; 7 nucleotides match TRBD1. The J segment lost 4 bases and the V segment lost 1 base, leaving 3 bases of the junction unmatched. Germline assignment: CDR1 ENHRY and CDR2 SYGVKD. The CDR3 loop spans 14 amino acids. The CDR3 protein is CAISELPGGTEAFF. CDR3 DNA sequence: TGTGCCATCAGTGAGTTACCAGGGGGCACTGAAGCTTTCTTT.

This rearrangement joins TRBV7-9 to TRBJ2-7; weak D call: TRBD2 (6 bases). V was clipped by 5 bases and J by 0 bases, with 20 bases between them. The CDR3 sequence is 17 residues long. Germline V lookup: CDR1 SEHNR, CDR2 FQNEAQ (reference sequence). The CDR3 nucleotides are TGTGCCAGCAGCCCCCCGGGGGAACAGGTGTTCTCCTACGAGCAGTACTTC. It is translated as CASSPPGEQVFSYEQYF.

This clone appeared a single time. V and J are TRBV5-6 and TRBJ2-1; 10 bases are shared with TRBD1. The CDR3 covers 15 residues. Losses at the gene ends were 1 base for V and 10 bases for J; bases not matched to a gene: 8. Germline loops: CDR1 SGHDT, CDR2 YYEEEE. DNA of the CDR3: TGTGCCAGCAGCTTGTTTGAGACAGGGGGCAGGGAGCAGTTCTTC. This sequence encodes CASSLFETGGREQFF. The complete variable domain, with remaining parts taken from reference TRBV5-6 and TRBJ2-1, reads DAGVTQSPTHLIKTRGQQVTLRCSPKSGHDTVSWYQQALGQGPQFIFQYYEEEERQRGNFPDRFSGHQFPNYSSELNVNALLLGDSALYLCASSLFETGGREQFFGPGTRLTVL.

This chain joins TRBV6-5 and TRBJ1-2; possibly TRBD1 for D (6 bases). This CDR3 is 15 amino acids long. V lost 9 bases, J lost 0 bases, and 17 bases lay in between. CDR1 is MNHEY, CDR2 SVGAGI, per germline. The CDR3: CASLGASRSNYGYTF. DNA of the CDR3: TGTGCCAGTTTGGGGGCAAGTCGTTCTAACTATGGCTACACCTTC.

CDR3 coding DNA: TGCGCCAGCAGCTTGGAACTCGGGGAGCTGTTTTTT. Protein product: CASSLELGELFF. The chain employs TRBV5-1 and TRBJ2-2; D ambiguous. This CDR3 has 12 residues. Trimming stripped 0 bases from V and 7 bases from J, with 4 bases between. Germline-derived CDR1 and CDR2 are SGHRS and YFSETQ. The full variable domain, its missing parts supplied by reference TRBV5-1 and TRBJ2-2, is KAGVTQTPRYLIKTRGQQVTLSCSPISGHRSVSWYQQTPGQGLQFLFEYFSETQRNKGNFPGRFSGRQFSNSRSEMNVSTLELGDSALYLCASSLELGELFFGEGSRLTVL.

The chain carries TRBV5-1 and TRBJ2-3; possibly TRBD2 for D (6 bases). Trimming cost V 2 bases and J 3 bases, with 13 bases left between them. In germline, CDR1 is SGHRS, CDR2 YFSETQ. CDR3 length equals 15 residues. DNA for the CDR3: TGCGCCAGCAGCTTAAGGGGACTGACTACAGATACGCAGTATTTT. Translation: CASSLRGLTTDTQYF.

In this sample, this clone turned up a few times. The chain uses TRBV18 and TRBJ2-1, with 9 bases fitting TRBD2. The CDR3 consists of 14 residues. V trimming: 4 bases; J trimming: 5 bases; junction bases outside the gene matches: 3. Germline V gene sequence: CDR1 KGHSH, CDR2 LQKENI. DNA of the CDR3: TGTGCCAGCTCACGGGGGACTAGCAACAATGAGCAGTTCTTC. This translates into CASSRGTSNNEQFF.

The CDR3 nucleotides read TGTGCCATCAGTGAGTCGGACAGGGGGCGGGAGCAGTTCTTC. Amino acids: CAISESDRGREQFF. The rearrangement uses TRBV10-3 and TRBJ2-1, with 11 bases identical to TRBD1. The CDR3 consists of 14 residues. Per the germline V gene, CDR1 is ENHRY and CDR2 is SYGVKD. After removal of 0 bases from V and 10 bases from J, the junction contained 2 bases not matched to a gene.

This sequence joins TRBV6-1 and TRBJ1-5; D not certain. This CDR3 region has 14 residues. CDR1 and CDR2 from the germline V gene are MNHNS and SASEGT. V lost 6 bases and J 0 bases, leaving 9 bases between the germline ends. CDR3 in amino acids: CASSLRNSNQPQHF. In DNA form, the CDR3 reads TGTGCCAGCAGCCTCCGGAATAGCAATCAGCCCCAGCATTTT.

Regarding this clone: The same CDR3 can be traced to other DNA sequences in this sample. The chain recombines TRBV5-1 with TRBJ2-7; 11 nucleotides match TRBD2. The V gene's germline CDR1 is SGHRS and CDR2 YFSETQ. The CDR3 contains 14 residues. The J segment lost 4 bases and the V segment lost 2 bases, leaving 2 bases of the junction unmatched. The CDR3 spells CASSFGTSGYEQYF. The CDR3 DNA is TGCGCCAGCAGCTTCGGGACTAGCGGATACGAGCAGTACTTC. Full variable domain (rest looked up from reference TRBV5-1 and TRBJ2-7): KAGVTQTPRYLIKTRGQQVTLSCSPISGHRSVSWYQQTPGQGLQFLFEYFSETQRNKGNFPGRFSGRQFSNSRSEMNVSTLELGDSALYLCASSFGTSGYEQYFGPGTRLTVT.

The rearrangement links TRBV28 to TRBJ2-3; D remains ambiguous. This CDR3 is built from 18 residues. Deletions cut 2 bases from V and 0 bases from J, with 18 bases between. The germline V gene encodes CDR1 MDHEN and CDR2 SYDVKM. DNA for the CDR3: TGTGCCAGCAGTTTACTAGGGTGGCAGGTTGGAAGCACAGATACGCAGTATTTT. This gives the protein CASSLLGWQVGSTDTQYF.

V gene TRBV7-9 combines with J gene TRBJ2-5; D perhaps matches TRBD2 (5 bases). The end of the DNA fits TRBJ2-7 better, so the J call may be wrong. This CDR3 is built from 14 residues. CDR1 and CDR2 (germline): SEHNR, FQNEAQ (reference sequence). Here the CDR3 DNA reads TGTGCCAGCAGCTTAGCGCTAGCCAGAGACGAGCAGTACTTC. Translation gives CASSLALARDEQYF.

The rearrangement uses TRBV5-4 and TRBJ2-1, with 9 positions matching TRBD2. Looked up from germline, CDR1 is SGHNT and CDR2 is YYREEE (reference sequence). J was trimmed by 3 bases and V by 0 bases; bases with no gene match: 4. The CDR3 sequence is 16 residues long. CDR3 in amino acids: CASSLVATSGYNEQFF. CDR3 sequence (DNA): TGTGCCAGCAGCTTGGTTGCGACTAGCGGCTACAATGAGCAGTTCTTC.

This sequence joins TRBV28 and TRBJ2-2; D uncertain. Deletions cut 8 bases from V and 3 bases from J, with 19 bases between. The germline V gene has CDR1 MDHEN and CDR2 SYDVKM. This CDR3 comprises 16 residues. CDR3 sequence: CASFTPSHTYTGELFF. As DNA, the CDR3 is TGTGCCAGCTTTACCCCAAGCCACACCTACACCGGGGAGCTGTTTTTT.

This clone appeared once. V is TRBV7-9 and J is TRBJ1-1; D gene unclear. Germline assignment: CDR1 SEHNR and CDR2 FQNEAQ (reference sequence). The CDR3 is 11 amino acids. V dropped 3 bases and J dropped 5 bases, with 4 bases sitting between them. The CDR3 loop reads CASSFQTEAFF. The DNA for the CDR3 is TGTGCCAGCAGCTTCCAGACTGAAGCTTTCTTT.

The chain employs TRBV5-4 and TRBJ2-2, with D maybe TRBD1 (6 bases). The CDR3 spans 16 residues. CDR1 is SGHNT, CDR2 YYREEE, per germline (reference sequence). Trimming stripped 4 bases from V and 4 bases from J, with 17 bases between. CDR3 region: CASSAVQGRGTGELFF. The CDR3 bases are TGTGCCAGCAGCGCAGTACAGGGTCGGGGCACCGGGGAGCTGTTTTTT.

The chain couples TRBV6-5 to TRBJ1-4; D unclear. Germline CDR1 MNHEY, CDR2 SVGAGI. Trimming took off 5 bases at V and 8 bases at J, with 18 bases between the two ends. The CDR3 consists of 15 residues. CDR3 in DNA: TGTGCCAGCAGTAGCCGGGCCCCATGGGAGGAAAAACTGTTTTTT. Translated: CASSSRAPWEEKLFF.

The chain combines TRBV6-1 with TRBJ2-1; D remains unclear. The germline gives CDR1 MNHNS, CDR2 SASEGT. The CDR3 is made up of 13 amino acids. V lost 4 bases and J 6 bases, leaving 10 bases between the germline ends. As DNA, the CDR3 is TGTGCCAGCAGTGGACGACACAGCAATGAGCAGTTCTTC. Translated, it gives CASSGRHSNEQFF.

The CDR3 sequence is CASSPGTGSEKLFF. The CDR3 coding sequence is TGTGCCAGCAGTCCCGGGACAGGGTCTGAAAAACTGTTTTTT. The V call is TRBV6-4, the J call TRBJ1-4, with TRBD1 matching 9 bases. CDR1 and CDR2 (germline): MRHNA, SNTAGT. The trim removed 5 bases at V and 7 bases at J, leaving 5 bases unmatched. CDR3 length: 14 amino acids.

The chain couples TRBV28 to TRBJ2-1; 10 nucleotides match TRBD2. The germline gives CDR1 MDHEN, CDR2 SYDVKM. The V segment lost 4 bases and the J segment 4 bases; nucleotides outside the gene matches: 4. There are 15 residues in the CDR3. CDR3 coding DNA: TGTGCCAGCAGTTACACTAGCGGGACTTACAATGAGCAGTTCTTC. Amino acid sequence: CASSYTSGTYNEQFF.

V and J are TRBV28 and TRBJ2-3, with D possibly matching TRBD2 (5 bases). CDR3 size: 13 residues. The V end lost 5 bases, the J end lost 3 bases, and 9 bases lay between the germline ends. Germline loops: CDR1 MDHEN, CDR2 SYDVKM. This CDR3 reads CASSHGGTDTQYF. The CDR3 nucleotides read TGTGCCAGCAGTCACGGAGGTACAGATACGCAGTATTTT.

This clone has only a few counts. The genes are TRBV18 and TRBJ2-1; TRBD2 aligns across 10 bases. The CDR3 has 16 amino acids. Trimming removed 4 bases from V and 5 bases from J; junction bases left unmatched: 8. Per germline, CDR1 KGHSH and CDR2 LQKENI. The chain's CDR3 is CASSLLTSGINNEQFF. As DNA, the CDR3 is TGTGCCAGCTCACTACTTACTAGCGGGATAAACAATGAGCAGTTCTTC.

On this clone: At the DNA level, this CDR3 is encoded by other sequences in the same sample as well. The CDR3 region is CASSLTSGRETQYF. The CDR3 nucleotides are TGCGCCAGCAGCTTGACTAGCGGGAGAGAGACCCAGTACTTC. The chain links TRBV5-1 to TRBJ2-5; 11 nucleotides match TRBD2. The CDR3 length is 14 residues. The germline V gene encodes CDR1 SGHRS and CDR2 YFSETQ. V lost 1 base, J lost 4 bases, and 0 bases stayed unmatched.

V and J are TRBV10-3 and TRBJ1-1; D is unresolved. The germline gives CDR1 ENHRY, CDR2 SYGVKD. V lost 5 bases and J lost 1, with 11 bases in between. The CDR3 totals 14 residues. The chain's CDR3 is CAISFTVSNTEAFF. Written as DNA, the CDR3 is TGTGCCATCAGTTTTACAGTCTCGAACACTGAAGCTTTCTTT.